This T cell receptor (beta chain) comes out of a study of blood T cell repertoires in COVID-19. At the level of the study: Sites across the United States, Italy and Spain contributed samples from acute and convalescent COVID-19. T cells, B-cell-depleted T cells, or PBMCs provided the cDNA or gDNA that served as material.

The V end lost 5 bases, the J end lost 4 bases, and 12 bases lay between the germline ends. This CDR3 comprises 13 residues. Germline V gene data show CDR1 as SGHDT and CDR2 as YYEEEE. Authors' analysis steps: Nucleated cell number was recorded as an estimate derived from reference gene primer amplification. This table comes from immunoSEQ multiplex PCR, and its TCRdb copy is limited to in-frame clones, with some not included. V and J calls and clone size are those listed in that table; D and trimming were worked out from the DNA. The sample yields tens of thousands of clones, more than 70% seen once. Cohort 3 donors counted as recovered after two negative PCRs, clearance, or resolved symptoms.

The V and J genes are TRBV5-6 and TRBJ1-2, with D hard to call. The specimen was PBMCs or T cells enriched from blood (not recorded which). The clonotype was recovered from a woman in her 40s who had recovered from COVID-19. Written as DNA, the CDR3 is TGTGCCAGCAGTATCGGGGAGGTCTATGGCTACACCTTC. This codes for CASSIGEVYGYTF.